This T cell receptor beta chain was sequenced in a study of response to subunit inactivated influenza vaccine (dated by TCRdb to 2017 to 2018). For the wider study: Deep quantitative T cell receptor repertoire profiling was used in the study to track responses to a trivalent subunit inactivated influenza vaccine. General conclusions and limits of the study: According to the authors, only a limited number of new T cells may be recruited by each seasonal influenza vaccination.

Library generation was performed with RT-PCR. For sequencing, an Illumina HiSeq 2500 was employed. TCRdb cleaned the public reads at Q25 with fastp, built clones with MiXCR and kept in-frame beta chains. Records with the same CDR3 protein are collapsed into one entry carrying the most frequent genes and DNA. This sample holds approximately 530,000 distinct CDR3 sequences; about 7.6% were observed only once. The top ten clonotypes cover 13% of the sample. On this clonotype itself: Its recognized antigen is unknown. The sample holds no much larger clone one base away, and base qualities are not on file.

Sequenced here: PBMCs from blood, sampled approximately 25 months after vaccination. This clonotype was obtained from a man aged 45-69 years who received an inactivated influenza vaccine. Donor details come from another sample of the same person, matched by shared clones.

The CDR3 reads as follows: CASSPRGALNTEAFF. Read as DNA, the sequence is TGTGCCAGCAGCCCCAGGGGCGCTTTGAACACTGAAGCTTTCTTT. Rearrangement joined TRBV7-9 to TRBJ1-1; perhaps TRBD1 is the D gene, with 6 bases matching. Between the V and J ends, shortened by 5 bases and 0 bases respectively, the junction contains 13 bases. The CDR3 covers 15 residues, taking in both the cysteine and the phenylalanine. This entry keeps only the CDR3 DNA: 45 bases, framed from base 1. CDR1 and CDR2 were assigned from the germline V gene (reference sequence) as SEHNR and FQNEAQ.